This T cell receptor beta chain was recovered during a study of T-cell reconstitution after alpha-beta-depleted transplantation in children. Whole-study results and caveats: The study traced high day-60 TCRbeta diversity in some patients to surviving recipient T cells and thymic progenitors. The origin of alpha-beta T cells about two months after transplant was reportedly several hundred expanded graft clones. T-cell counts and diversity at one year following transplant were attributed mainly to newly produced T cells.

Of note for this clonotype: No antigen is known for it.

Preparation of the TCRbeta library used unique molecular identifiers. Each CDR3 protein is one row after TCRdb ran MiXCR on the PCR reads. The sample lists approximately 800,000 distinct CDR3 sequences, under 20% occurring once. The V gene's germline CDR1 is LNHDA and CDR2 SQIVND (reference sequence). The CDR3 totals 14 residues. The V end was cut by 6 bases, the J end by 3 bases, with 15 bases between. The origin of this receptor is a male patient younger than 18 who had a stem cell transplant for acute lymphoblastic leukemia, so the T cells may come from the graft donor. This chain uses TRBV19 with TRBJ2-7; D gene ambiguous. The input for sequencing was PBMCs, mostly from graft donor cells, taken 360 days after TCRalphabeta/CD19-depleted stem cell transplant. DNA of the CDR3: TGTGCCAGTAGCTTCTACGAACAGAACTACGAGCAGTACTTC. This gives the protein CASSFYEQNYEQYF.